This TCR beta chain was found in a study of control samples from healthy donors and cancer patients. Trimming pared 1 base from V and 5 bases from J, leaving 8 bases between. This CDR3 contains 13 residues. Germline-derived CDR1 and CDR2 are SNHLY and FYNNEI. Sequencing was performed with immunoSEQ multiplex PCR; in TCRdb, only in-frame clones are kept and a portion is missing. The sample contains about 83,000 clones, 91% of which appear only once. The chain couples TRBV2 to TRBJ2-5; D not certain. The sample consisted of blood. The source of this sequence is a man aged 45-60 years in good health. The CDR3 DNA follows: TGTGCCAGCAGTGAAGTACACCTCGAGACCCAGTACTTC. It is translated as CASSEVHLETQYF.